The clone carrying this TCR beta chain was counted at least ten times. The CDR3 covers 14 residues. CDR1 is ENHRY, CDR2 SYGVKD, per germline. Trimming pared 10 bases from V and 0 bases from J, leaving 16 bases between. Researchers isolated at least 6.5 million PBMCs per sample. The extraction recovered at least 5.5 micrograms of total RNA per sample. The use of a sample-barcoded 5' primer and a J-beta primer mix characterized a second PCR of about 7 to 12 cycles. MiXCR, applied by TCRdb to the 5' RACE reads, yields one record per CDR3 protein. The sample consists of about 290,000 distinct CDR3 sequences, roughly 26% of them appearing once. The entry originates in a study of blood T cells in healthy people across ages.

The sequencing sample was made of blood. The TCR sequence derives from a woman in her 70s in good health. J is TRBJ2-7 and V is TRBV10-3, with D perhaps TRBD2 (6 bases). CDR3 sequence reads: CATTGTQSSYEQYF. The DNA of the CDR3 is TGTGCCACGACCGGGACTCAAAGCTCCTACGAGCAGTACTTC.